Listed below are T cell receptor beta chains from one sample, sequenced in a study of PD-L1 blockade in urothelial cancer. Only in-frame clones appear in the TCRdb table, and some are missing; sequencing was by immunoSEQ multiplex PCR. This table holds about 52,000 clones, 75% to 90% found once. The input for sequencing was PBMCs, taken around atezolizumab (anti-PD-L1) treatment. These receptor sequences come from a man aged 40-50 years with urothelial cancer. Each CDR3 is given with its conserved first and last residue. A D gene is named only where the DNA matches it firmly. Not every row has a clone size; where given, it reads once, few, many or a size class.

clone size	J gene	V gene	D gene	CDR3 DNA	CDR3 protein
NA	TRBJ1-5	TRBV28	NA	TGTGCCAGCAGGCGACCGGGGCAGCCCCAGCATTTT	CASRRPGQPQHF
NA	TRBJ1-2	TRBV30	TRBD1	TGTGCCTGGAGTGTCGGGACAGCCTATGGCTACACCTTC	CAWSVGTAYGYTF
NA	TRBJ2-6	TRBV28	NA	TGTGCCCCCTCGCAGGGCCCCGGGTCTTTC	CAPSQGPGSF
NA	TRBJ2-2	TRBV6-5	NA	TGTGCCAGCAGTTACCTACCAAAAATCACCGGGGAGCTGTTTTTT	CASSYLPKITGELFF
once	TRBJ2-7	TRBV28	TRBD2	TGTGCCAGCAAGGGACTAGCGCCCGCCTACGAGCAGTACTTC	CASKGLAPAYEQYF
NA	TRBJ2-7	TRBV7-2	TRBD1	TGTGCCAGCAGCTCACAGGGGGCCGACTACGAGCAGTACTTC	CASSSQGADYEQYF
NA	TRBJ2-2	TRBV7-2	NA	TGTGCCAGCAGACCCGCGGGGGCGCGGGCCGGGGAGCTGTTTTTT	CASRPAGARAGELFF
NA	TRBJ2-5	TRBV28	TRBD2	TGTGCCAGCAGTTCGACTAGCGAGGGGGAGACCCAGTACTTC	CASSSTSEGETQYF
NA	TRBJ1-5	TRBV5-5	NA	TGTGCCAGCAGCTTCACTGTTAGACAGGTCGGTCAGCCCCAGCATTTT	CASSFTVRQVGQPQHF
once	TRBJ2-3	TRBV28	TRBD2	TGTGCCAGCAGAGAGGGTAGCGGGAGGGACCCTCCGCAGTATTTT	CASREGSGRDPPQYF
NA	TRBJ2-2	TRBV19	NA	TGTGCCAGTAGAAATTACAGAAACACCGGGGAGCTGTTTTTT	CASRNYRNTGELFF
NA	TRBJ1-1	TRBV14	TRBD1	TGTGCCAGCAGCCAAGAGAGGGGGCTCAAAGCTTTCTTT	CASSQERGLKAFF
NA	TRBJ2-1	TRBV11-3	TRBD2	TGTGCCAGCAGCCCGCTGGGACTAGCGGGAGGCAATGAGCAGTTCTTC	CASSPLGLAGGNEQFF
few	TRBJ2-7	TRBV5-1	TRBD1	TGCGCCAGCAGCTTGGGGGACAGGTCTAACGAGCAGTACTTC	CASSLGDRSNEQYF
NA	TRBJ2-7	TRBV15	NA	TGTGCCACCAGCAGAGGTTATACTGAGCAGTACTTC	CATSRGYTEQYF
few	TRBJ1-2	TRBV5-1	NA	TGCGCCAGCAGCTTATACCGGGGTAACTATGGCTACACCTTC	CASSLYRGNYGYTF
NA	TRBJ2-3	TRBV5-8	NA	TGTGCCAGCAGCGCAGGGGTAGCAGATACGCAGTATTTT	CASSAGVADTQYF
NA	TRBJ2-7	TRBV6-1	NA	TGTGCCATCTCATTTGTTCAGGGTCAGACCTACGAGCAGTACTTC	CAISFVQGQTYEQYF
NA	TRBJ2-7	TRBV9	TRBD1	TGTGCCAGCAGCGTTCGACAGGGTGAGGAGCAGTACTTC	CASSVRQGEEQYF
NA	TRBJ2-1	TRBV11-2	TRBD1	TGTGCCAGCAGTCGAGGACAGGGGTGGAAGAATGAGCAGTTCTTC	CASSRGQGWKNEQFF
NA	TRBJ1-4	TRBV7-7	NA	TGTGCTAGCAGCCCCCCGGGGGGTTATGAAAAACTGTTTTTT	CASSPPGGYEKLFF
NA	TRBJ2-2	TRBV10-1	TRBD1	TGCGCCAGCTCGGGACAGGGGGCGGCCGGGGAGCTGTTTTTT	CASSGQGAAGELFF
NA	TRBJ1-4	TRBV28	NA	TGTGCCAGCGAGGACAGAGCTAATGAAAAACTGTTTTTT	CASEDRANEKLFF
NA	TRBJ2-7	TRBV9	NA	TGTGCCAGCAGCGTAGCTACGAGGGACTACGAGCAGTACTTC	CASSVATRDYEQYF
NA	TRBJ2-7	TRBV6-5	NA	TGTGCCAGCAGTTACTCAGGGGGAAGGAGGTACGAGCAGTACTTC	CASSYSGGRRYEQYF
NA	TRBJ2-7	TRBV28	TRBD2	TGTGCCAGCAACCCAGCGGGAGGGACCTACGAGCAGTACTTC	CASNPAGGTYEQYF
NA	TRBJ1-5	TRBV14	NA	TGTGCCAGCAGCCTCCCCGCGGGACGGGGTCGTCAGCCCCAGCATTTT	CASSLPAGRGRQPQHF
NA	TRBJ1-4	TRBV19	NA	TGTGCCACCTACCCTGGGGCCGGGAGGAGAGGTAATGAAAAACTGTTTTTT	CATYPGAGRRGNEKLFF
NA	TRBJ2-2	TRBV2	TRBD1	TGTGCCAGCAGGGACCAGGACAGGGGGCGCACCGGGGAGCTGTTTTTT	CASRDQDRGRTGELFF
NA	TRBJ1-4	TRBV30	TRBD1	TGTGCCTGGAGTGTGAAAGGGACAGGGCACGAAAAACTGTTTTTT	CAWSVKGTGHEKLFF
NA	TRBJ1-1	TRBV5-1	NA	TGCGCCAGCAGCCGGAGGGGAGCAGAGGCGTACACTGAAGCTTTCTTT	CASSRRGAEAYTEAFF
NA	TRBJ2-5	TRBV15	TRBD1	TGTGCCACCAGCAGGGGGGACAGTCAAGAGACCCAGTACTTC	CATSRGDSQETQYF
NA	TRBJ2-1	TRBV10-1	TRBD2	TGCGCCAGCAGTGAGTCAGGGAGGGGTGAGCAGTTCTTC	CASSESGRGEQFF
NA	TRBJ1-1	TRBV7-9	TRBD1	TGTGCCAGCAGCTTCGGACAGGGGGAGGATGAAGCTTTCTTT	CASSFGQGEDEAFF
NA	TRBJ1-1	TRBV6-6	TRBD1	TGTGCCAGCAGACCCGGACAGGTCGAAGCTTTCTTT	CASRPGQVEAFF
NA	TRBJ1-1	TRBV28	NA	TGTGCCAGCAGTTTAATGGGCTCGGGGGGTACTGAAGCTTTCTTT	CASSLMGSGGTEAFF